A selection of T cell receptor beta chains follows, all from one sample in a study of lymphopenia after photon versus proton radiotherapy. Clones were sequenced by immunoSEQ multiplex PCR, and TCRdb holds only the in-frame ones, with some missing. Of approximately 16,000 clones in the sample, 85% to 90% are singletons; the top ten hold under 14%. Material: peripheral blood, obtained from a patient treated with proton-based radiotherapy. These receptors originate from a man in his sixties or seventies with pancreatic cancer. CDR3s include the opening cysteine and the closing phenylalanine or tryptophan. D genes are given only for firm matches. Size tells how often a clone was seen (once, few, many) or the class of an expanded clone, and some rows leave it out.

clone size: -; D gene: TRBD1; V gene: TRBV2; J gene: TRBJ1-5; CDR3 protein: CASNRQGSNQPQHF; CDR3 DNA: TGTGCCAGCAATCGACAGGGGAGCAATCAGCCCCAGCATTTT
clone size: few; D gene: -; V gene: TRBV19; J gene: TRBJ1-5; CDR3 protein: CASSIKDSSNQPQHF; CDR3 DNA: TGTGCCAGTAGCATCAAGGACAGTAGCAATCAGCCCCAGCATTTT
clone size: -; D gene: -; V gene: TRBV18; J gene: TRBJ2-2; CDR3 protein: CASSPMNTGELFF; CDR3 DNA: TGTGCCAGCTCACCTATGAACACCGGGGAGCTGTTTTTT
clone size: -; D gene: TRBD2; V gene: TRBV10-1; J gene: TRBJ2-3; CDR3 protein: CASSDYGLAGSTDTQYF; CDR3 DNA: TGCGCCAGCAGTGATTATGGACTAGCGGGTAGCACAGATACGCAGTATTTT
clone size: -; D gene: TRBD2; V gene: TRBV30; J gene: TRBJ2-7; CDR3 protein: CAWSGEGVEQYF; CDR3 DNA: TGTGCCTGGAGCGGGGAGGGAGTCGAGCAGTACTTC
clone size: -; D gene: -; V gene: TRBV9; J gene: TRBJ2-3; CDR3 protein: CASSVASESDTQYF; CDR3 DNA: TGTGCCAGCAGCGTAGCATCTGAATCAGATACGCAGTATTTT
clone size: -; D gene: -; V gene: TRBV18; J gene: TRBJ2-7; CDR3 protein: CASSQRTPTYEQYF; CDR3 DNA: TGTGCCAGCTCACAACGGACACCAACCTACGAGCAGTACTTC
clone size: -; D gene: -; V gene: TRBV9; J gene: TRBJ1-1; CDR3 protein: CASSPDTTVFGAFF; CDR3 DNA: TGTGCCAGCAGCCCGGACACCACAGTCTTTGGCGCTTTCTTT
clone size: -; D gene: -; V gene: TRBV5-1; J gene: TRBJ2-1; CDR3 protein: CASSSPGTIEQFF; CDR3 DNA: TGCGCCAGCAGCAGCCCCGGGACGATAGAGCAGTTCTTC
clone size: -; D gene: -; V gene: TRBV7-9; J gene: TRBJ1-4; CDR3 protein: CASSLRAFGEKLFF; CDR3 DNA: TGTGCCAGCAGCTTAAGGGCGTTTGGTGAAAAACTGTTTTTT
clone size: -; D gene: TRBD1; V gene: TRBV7-2; J gene: TRBJ2-7; CDR3 protein: CASSGWDSLYEQYF; CDR3 DNA: TGTGCCAGCAGTGGGTGGGACAGCCTCTACGAGCAGTACTTC
clone size: -; D gene: -; V gene: TRBV5-6; J gene: TRBJ1-2; CDR3 protein: CASRSNYNYGYTF; CDR3 DNA: TGTGCCAGCAGGTCAAATTATAACTATGGCTACACCTTC
clone size: once; D gene: -; V gene: TRBV5-1; J gene: TRBJ2-7; CDR3 protein: CASSMRQSSYEQYF; CDR3 DNA: TGCGCCAGCAGCATGAGACAGAGCTCCTACGAGCAGTACTTC
clone size: -; D gene: -; V gene: TRBV10-3; J gene: TRBJ2-2; CDR3 protein: CAINSYGGPGGELFF; CDR3 DNA: TGTGCCATCAATTCGTACGGGGGCCCGGGCGGGGAGCTGTTTTTT
clone size: -; D gene: TRBD1; V gene: TRBV27; J gene: TRBJ2-7; CDR3 protein: CASSFGDRVHEQYF; CDR3 DNA: TGTGCCAGCAGTTTCGGGGACAGGGTCCACGAGCAGTACTTC
clone size: -; D gene: -; V gene: TRBV7-3; J gene: TRBJ2-5; CDR3 protein: CASSAVIGETQYF; CDR3 DNA: TGTGCCAGCAGCGCAGTGATTGGGGAGACCCAGTACTTC
clone size: -; D gene: -; V gene: TRBV27; J gene: TRBJ1-5; CDR3 protein: CASSPPGRNNQPQHF; CDR3 DNA: TGTGCCAGCAGTCCCCCGGGGAGGAATAATCAGCCCCAGCATTTT
clone size: -; D gene: TRBD2; V gene: TRBV5-8; J gene: TRBJ2-1; CDR3 protein: CASSLEGLAANNEQFF; CDR3 DNA: TGTGCCAGCAGCTTGGAAGGACTAGCGGCCAACAATGAGCAGTTCTTC
clone size: once; D gene: -; V gene: TRBV5-1; J gene: TRBJ1-4; CDR3 protein: CASSLDGSSEKLFF; CDR3 DNA: TGCGCCAGCAGCTTGGACGGTTCAAGTGAAAAACTGTTTTTT
clone size: -; D gene: -; V gene: TRBV7-3; J gene: TRBJ2-5; CDR3 protein: CASSLSAVETQYF; CDR3 DNA: TGTGCCAGCAGCTTAAGCGCGGTGGAGACCCAGTACTTC
clone size: -; D gene: TRBD1; V gene: TRBV5-1; J gene: TRBJ2-7; CDR3 protein: CASSVAGTGDSYEQYF; CDR3 DNA: TGCGCCAGCAGCGTGGCGGGGACAGGGGACTCCTACGAGCAGTACTTC
clone size: -; D gene: TRBD2; V gene: TRBV7-9; J gene: TRBJ2-3; CDR3 protein: CASSLARGGGTDTQYF; CDR3 DNA: TGTGCCAGCAGCTTAGCCCGGGGGGGTGGCACAGATACGCAGTATTTT
clone size: -; D gene: TRBD2; V gene: TRBV7-8; J gene: TRBJ2-3; CDR3 protein: CASSWSGRAGDTQYF; CDR3 DNA: TGTGCCAGCAGCTGGAGCGGGAGGGCGGGAGATACGCAGTATTTT
clone size: once; D gene: -; V gene: TRBV6-6; J gene: TRBJ2-1; CDR3 protein: CAIRSYNEQFF; CDR3 DNA: TGTGCCATTCGGTCCTACAATGAGCAGTTCTTC
clone size: -; D gene: -; V gene: TRBV4-2; J gene: TRBJ2-3; CDR3 protein: CASSQGGGWGGALGTDTQYF; CDR3 DNA: TGTGCCAGCAGCCAAGGTGGGGGCTGGGGGGGGGCGTTGGGCACAGATACGCAGTATTTT
clone size: -; D gene: TRBD2; V gene: TRBV5-6; J gene: TRBJ2-5; CDR3 protein: CASSSRASGQETQYF; CDR3 DNA: TGTGCCAGCAGCTCCCGGGCTAGCGGACAAGAGACCCAGTACTTC
clone size: -; D gene: -; V gene: TRBV5-1; J gene: TRBJ1-1; CDR3 protein: CASSRQMNTEAFF; CDR3 DNA: TGCGCCAGCAGCCGACAGATGAACACTGAAGCTTTCTTT
clone size: -; D gene: -; V gene: TRBV5-1; J gene: TRBJ1-1; CDR3 protein: CASSLASRETEAFF; CDR3 DNA: TGCGCCAGCAGCTTGGCCTCACGGGAGACTGAAGCTTTCTTT
clone size: -; D gene: -; V gene: TRBV5-5; J gene: TRBJ1-5; CDR3 protein: CASSLADQPQHF; CDR3 DNA: TGTGCCAGCAGCTTGGCGGATCAGCCCCAGCATTTT
clone size: -; D gene: -; V gene: TRBV28; J gene: TRBJ1-2; CDR3 protein: CASIQGGANYGYTF; CDR3 DNA: TGTGCCAGCATTCAGGGAGGGGCCAACTATGGCTACACCTTC
clone size: -; D gene: -; V gene: TRBV5-8; J gene: TRBJ2-5; CDR3 protein: CASSFGRQDQETQYF; CDR3 DNA: TGTGCCAGCAGCTTTGGCCGGCAAGACCAAGAGACCCAGTACTTC
clone size: -; D gene: -; V gene: TRBV2; J gene: TRBJ2-5; CDR3 protein: CASSEGLVGTQYF; CDR3 DNA: TGTGCCAGCAGTGAAGGCCTTGTCGGGACCCAGTACTTC
clone size: -; D gene: -; V gene: TRBV30; J gene: TRBJ1-2; CDR3 protein: CAWTGRGNGGYTF; CDR3 DNA: TGTGCCTGGACTGGCAGGGGAAATGGTGGCTACACCTTC
clone size: -; D gene: -; V gene: TRBV11-2; J gene: TRBJ1-4; CDR3 protein: CASSLAQGIFTTNEKLFF; CDR3 DNA: TGTGCCAGCAGCTTAGCTCAGGGTATTTTTACAACTAATGAAAAACTGTTTTTT
clone size: -; D gene: -; V gene: TRBV11-2; J gene: TRBJ2-1; CDR3 protein: CASSPRGGSEGEQFF; CDR3 DNA: TGTGCCAGCAGCCCCAGGGGCGGGAGTGAAGGTGAGCAGTTCTTC
clone size: -; D gene: TRBD2; V gene: TRBV30; J gene: TRBJ2-7; CDR3 protein: CAWSIGGTGPYEQYF; CDR3 DNA: TGTGCCTGGAGTATCGGGGGGACGGGGCCCTACGAGCAGTACTTC
clone size: -; D gene: -; V gene: TRBV29-1; J gene: TRBJ1-1; CDR3 protein: CSVEIGGGYGFF; CDR3 DNA: TGCAGCGTTGAAATTGGGGGAGGTTATGGTTTCTTT
clone size: -; D gene: -; V gene: TRBV7-9; J gene: TRBJ1-2; CDR3 protein: CASTQILTPSRYTF; CDR3 DNA: TGTGCCAGCACCCAGATTCTGACCCCCTCGCGCTACACCTTC
clone size: -; D gene: TRBD1; V gene: TRBV5-1; J gene: TRBJ1-1; CDR3 protein: CASSDDRGQGIPTEAFF; CDR3 DNA: TGCGCCAGCAGCGATGACAGGGGGCAGGGGATTCCGACTGAAGCTTTCTTT
clone size: once; D gene: -; V gene: TRBV5-4; J gene: TRBJ2-1; CDR3 protein: CASSLDGKAYNEQFF; CDR3 DNA: TGTGCCAGCAGCTTGGACGGGAAGGCCTACAATGAGCAGTTCTTC
clone size: -; D gene: -; V gene: TRBV5-1; J gene: TRBJ2-3; CDR3 protein: CASSSPGGTDTQYF; CDR3 DNA: TGCGCCAGCAGTAGTCCAGGGGGCACAGATACGCAGTATTTT
clone size: few; D gene: TRBD2; V gene: TRBV7-2; J gene: TRBJ2-1; CDR3 protein: CASSPTPWGLEGEQFF; CDR3 DNA: TGTGCCAGCAGCCCCACTCCCTGGGGACTAGAGGGTGAGCAGTTCTTC
clone size: -; D gene: TRBD1; V gene: TRBV6-5; J gene: TRBJ2-3; CDR3 protein: CASTRTGVITDTQYF; CDR3 DNA: TGTGCCAGCACCAGGACAGGGGTTATCACAGATACGCAGTATTTT
clone size: -; D gene: -; V gene: TRBV5-1; J gene: TRBJ2-5; CDR3 protein: CASTLQETQYF; CDR3 DNA: TGCGCCAGCACCCTTCAAGAGACCCAGTACTTC
clone size: once; D gene: TRBD2; V gene: TRBV6-1; J gene: TRBJ2-1; CDR3 protein: CASRGALAGGNEQFF; CDR3 DNA: TGTGCCAGCAGGGGGGCTCTAGCGGGAGGGAATGAGCAGTTCTTC
clone size: -; D gene: TRBD2; V gene: TRBV6-5; J gene: TRBJ2-5; CDR3 protein: CASSFGSGSRGETQYF; CDR3 DNA: TGTGCCAGCAGTTTCGGTAGCGGGAGCCGGGGGGAGACCCAGTACTTC
clone size: -; D gene: -; V gene: TRBV2; J gene: TRBJ1-2; CDR3 protein: CASSARSLGYTF; CDR3 DNA: TGTGCCAGCAGTGCCAGAAGCCTCGGCTACACCTTC
clone size: -; D gene: -; V gene: TRBV15; J gene: TRBJ2-2; CDR3 protein: CATSPRAGDTGELFF; CDR3 DNA: TGTGCCACCAGCCCAAGAGCAGGGGACACCGGGGAGCTGTTTTTT
clone size: -; D gene: -; V gene: TRBV21-1; J gene: TRBJ1-2; CDR3 protein: CASKGAGYTF; CDR3 DNA: TGTGCCAGCAAAGGGGCGGGCTACACCTTC
clone size: -; D gene: -; V gene: TRBV5-6; J gene: TRBJ1-1; CDR3 protein: CASSWGQEINTEAFF; CDR3 DNA: TGTGCCAGCAGCTGGGGGCAGGAGATTAACACTGAAGCTTTCTTT
clone size: once; D gene: -; V gene: TRBV11-3; J gene: TRBJ1-1; CDR3 protein: CASSLEGQRRGAFF; CDR3 DNA: TGTGCCAGCAGCTTAGAGGGGCAGCGGCGGGGAGCTTTCTTT
clone size: once; D gene: -; V gene: TRBV21-1; J gene: TRBJ1-1; CDR3 protein: CASSFLRRKNTEAFF; CDR3 DNA: TGTGCCAGCAGCTTCTTGAGACGGAAGAACACTGAAGCTTTCTTT
clone size: -; D gene: -; V gene: TRBV5-1; J gene: TRBJ1-1; CDR3 protein: CASSLDPGTEAFF; CDR3 DNA: TGCGCCAGCAGCTTGGACCCTGGGACTGAAGCTTTCTTT